This T cell receptor (beta chain) was observed in a study of cytomegalovirus exposure and HLA in healthy donors. Primers for the PCR totalled 60 Vbeta and 13 Jbeta. The data were produced by immunoSEQ multiplex PCR, yet TCRdb's version contains in-frame clones alone and is incomplete. The sample has 95,000 to 150,000 clones; about 81% are singletons. General study results and limits: Several of the most significant clusters were apparently associated with common viral pathogens in a later analysis.

Each donor was nominally healthy when sampled (though unrecorded immune exposures were likely). CDR1 is SGHTA, CDR2 FQGNSA, per germline. J gave up 5 bases and V 5 bases, and 9 bases lay outside the gene matches. CDR3 length equals 14 residues. In the case of this clone: As yet, its antigen is unknown.

This sequence originates from a woman between 40 and 55 years old in good health and CMV-seropositive. Material: PBMCs. The chain employs TRBV7-2 and TRBJ2-7, with 7 bases fitting TRBD2. CDR3 in amino acids: CASSPSYREDEQYF. CDR3 DNA sequence: TGTGCCAGCAGCCCCTCCTATCGGGAGGACGAGCAGTACTTC.